This entry describes one T cell receptor (beta chain). Antigen unknown. The immunoSEQ assay was version 4, run in survey mode. Genomic DNA was diluted to roughly 9.4 ng/uL, up to roughly 1 ug per sample. TCRdb keeps only in-frame clones here, not all; method: immunoSEQ multiplex PCR. The sample shows approximately 30,000 clones, almost 85% of them seen only once. This sample was included in a study of persistence of HIV-infected CD4 T cells. About the study: Multiple blood draws of up to 180 mL, except a couple of donors with single leukapheresis. Study results and limitations: TCRbeta richness was lower in CMV- and Gag-responding cells than in anti-CD3/anti-CD28-responding cells.

Lysates of CMV-infected fibroblasts at 9 to 10 ug/mL stimulated these cells. CD40L-negative CD69-negative CD45RO-high memory CD4+ T cells were sorted as populations depleted of antigen-responding cells. A roughly 17-hour stimulation of CD8-depleted PBMCs used anti-CD28/CD49d costimulation, CD40-blocking antibody and enfuvirtide. The CDR3 is made up of 13 amino acids. Germline lookup yields CDR1 SGHTS and CDR2 YDEGEE. The V gene lost 4 bases and the J gene lost 2 bases, with 8 bases spanning the gap. The sample consisted of CD4+ T cells sorted from PBMCs after roughly 18-hour stimulation, taken from a patient who received antiretroviral therapy. The receptor's source is an adult man with HIV who was CMV-seropositive. The chain joins TRBV5-8 to TRBJ2-3, with D possibly being TRBD1 (6 bases). The CDR3, as DNA: TGTGCCAGCAGCCGACAGGCCACAGATACGCAGTATTTT. Residues: CASSRQATDTQYF.